The present TCR beta chain was sequenced within a study of CXCR3-negative and CXCR3-positive naive CD8 T cells (dated by TCRdb to the late 2010s). With respect to the entire study: In total, about 135 million TRB reads were obtained, corresponding to roughly 1.5 +/- 0.3 million reads per library. The diversity and physicochemical repertoire analyses included approximately ten donors pooled from two independent experiments. For the TRBV-TRBJ cluster analysis, the naive subsets came from 5 donors, while the memory cells came from 3 donors.

TCRdb records NextSeq 550 as the sequencer. The Human TCR Profiling Kit (MiLaboratory) was used to make UMI-labeled 5' RACE TRB cDNA libraries. cDNA synthesis used the entire amount of extracted RNA, and PCR amplification then used the entire amount of cDNA produced. Libraries were prepared in parallel using an identical number of PCR cycles. The authors' analysis ran thus. MIGEC and MiXCR extracted about 54,000 +/- 9,700 unique UMI-labeled TRB cDNA molecules per library, requiring at least two reads per UMI. On average, each library contained approximately 40,000 +/- 10,000 functional in-frame TRB CDR3 nucleotide clonotypes without stop codons. After each sample was downsampled to 5000 UMI-labeled TRB molecules, VDJtools was used to calculate diversity metrics such as normalized Shannon-Wiener and Chao1. VDJtools was used to calculate clonotype-size-weighted physicochemical properties of the central five CDR3 residues, namely interaction energy, strength, volume and Kidera factor 4. TCRdb reprocessed the reads and assigns one entry to each CDR3 protein sequence, leaving out DNA. These V and J calls rely on TCRdb rather than the paper's analysis. For this sample, the table gives 7,500 to 8,500 distinct CDR3 sequences. Roughly 2% of the sample goes to the ten largest clones.

A word on this clonotype: Its antigen target is currently unknown.

Counted from cysteine to phenylalanine, this CDR3 has 14 amino acids. Only the protein is available. Taken from the germline V gene, the CDR1 and CDR2 loops are SGHVS and FQNEAQ. For each CD8+ T cell subset, flow sorting was done in triplicate, and 310,000 or so cells per subset went directly into RLT lysis buffer. To exclude memory contaminants, naive CD8+ T cells were stringently defined as CD45RO-CCR7+CD27+CD95-. Peripheral blood mononuclear cells were isolated from buffy coats by standard density gradient centrifugation. A FACSAria III was used to flow-sort naive CXCR3-negative and CXCR3-positive CD8+ T cells. Total RNA was extracted from sorted cells using an RNeasy Mini Kit. Study-wide conclusions, independent of this receptor: TRB CDR3s from CXCR3-positive naive cells showed higher hydrophobicity (lower Kidera factor 4), lower energy, and higher strength and volume indices than CXCR3-negative naive cells. Because surface CD5, which has been linked to self-reactivity in mice, was comparable between naive subsets, TCR interaction strength was also inferred from TRB CDR3 physicochemical properties. Comparably high repertoire diversity was found in both naive subsets, whereas much lower repertoire diversity was found in memory CD8+ T cells. Freshly isolated PBMCs were used for most assays because CXCR3 expression went down partially after cryopreservation. Within the same donor, TRBV-TRBJ usage looked similar between naive CXCR3-negative and CXCR3-positive cells, but memory cells had distinct patterns.

The clonotype was recovered from a human donor in good health. Some clones in this sample may be carry-over from other donors' samples. The chain uses TRBV7-8 and TRBJ2-7; TCRdb's D gene call, TRBD2, goes unchecked for lack of DNA. The sample was naive CXCR3+ CD8+ T cells from blood. The sample's cell subset or site label, in plain terms: CD45RO-CCR7+CD27+CD95- naive CD8+ T cells expressing CXCR3 (TNR3+). Here the CDR3 is given as CASSLGRGPIEQYF.